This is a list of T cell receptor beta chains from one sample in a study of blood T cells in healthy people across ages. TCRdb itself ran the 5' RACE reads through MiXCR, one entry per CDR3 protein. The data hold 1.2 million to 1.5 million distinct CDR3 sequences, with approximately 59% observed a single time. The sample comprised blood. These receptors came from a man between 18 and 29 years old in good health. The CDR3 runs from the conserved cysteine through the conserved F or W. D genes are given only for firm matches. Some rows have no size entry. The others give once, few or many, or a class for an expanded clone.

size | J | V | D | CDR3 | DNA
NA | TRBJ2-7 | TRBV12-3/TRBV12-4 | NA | CASSGRPNEQYF | TGTGCCAGCAGTGGCAGGCCCAACGAGCAGTACTTC
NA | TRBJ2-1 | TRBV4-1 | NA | CASSQVSVRTYNEQFF | TGCGCCAGCAGCCAAGTTTCAGTCCGGACCTACAATGAGCAGTTCTTC
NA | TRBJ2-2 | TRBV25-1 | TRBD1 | CASSRTGGARYTGELFF | TGTGCCAGCAGCCGAACAGGGGGCGCGAGGTACACCGGGGAGCTGTTTTTT
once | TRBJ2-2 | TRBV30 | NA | CAWAGTGELFF | TGTGCCTGGGCAGGGACCGGGGAGCTGTTTTTT
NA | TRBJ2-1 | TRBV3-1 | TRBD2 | CASSQVWTSGGYYEQFF | TGTGCCAGCAGCCAAGTTTGGACTAGCGGGGGGTACTACGAGCAGTTCTTC
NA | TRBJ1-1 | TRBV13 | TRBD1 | CASLTGQLRPHTEAFF | TGTGCCAGCCTTACGGGACAGCTTCGACCCCACACTGAAGCTTTCTTT
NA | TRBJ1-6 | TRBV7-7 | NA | CASSLAPGVNSPLHF | TGTGCTAGCAGCTTAGCGCCAGGGGTGAATTCACCCCTCCACTTT
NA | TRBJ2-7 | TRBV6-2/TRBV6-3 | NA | CATRQASEQYF | TGTGCCACCCGGCAAGCCTCCGAGCAGTACTTC
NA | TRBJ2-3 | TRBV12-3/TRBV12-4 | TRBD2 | CASRGLAGVPSQYF | TGTGCCAGCAGGGGACTAGCGGGAGTTCCATCCCAGTATTTT
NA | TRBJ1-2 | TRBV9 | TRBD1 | CASSAPGTGPPYGYTF | TGTGCCAGCAGCGCCCCCGGGACAGGGCCCCCTTATGGCTACACCTTC
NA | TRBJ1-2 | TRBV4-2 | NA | CASSQVGADFTRGYTF | TGTGCCAGCAGCCAAGTGGGGGCAGACTTTACTAGGGGCTACACCTTC
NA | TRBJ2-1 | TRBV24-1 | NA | CATSDWQQFF | TGTGCCACCAGTGATTGGCAGCAGTTCTTC
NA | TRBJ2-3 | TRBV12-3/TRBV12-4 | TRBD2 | CASSLLGGLAESADTQYF | TGTGCCAGCAGCTTACTAGGGGGACTAGCGGAAAGCGCAGATACGCAGTATTTT
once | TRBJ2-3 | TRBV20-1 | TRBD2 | CSATTSGRGTDTQYF | TGCAGTGCTACTACAAGCGGGAGGGGCACAGATACGCAGTATTTT
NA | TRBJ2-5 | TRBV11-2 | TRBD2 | CASSTSGRGGETQYF | TGTGCCAGCAGTACTAGCGGGAGGGGAGGAGAGACCCAGTACTTC
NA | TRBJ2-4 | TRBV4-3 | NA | CASSQDSSARKNIQYF | TGCGCCAGCAGCCAAGATTCTTCGGCAAGGAAAAACATTCAGTACTTC
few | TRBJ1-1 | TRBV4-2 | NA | CASSRGQRPEAFF | TGTGCCAGCAGCCGAGGACAGCGACCTGAAGCTTTCTTT
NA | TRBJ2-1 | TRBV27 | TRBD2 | CASSFTSGTNEQFF | TGTGCCAGCAGTTTTACTAGCGGCACCAATGAGCAGTTCTTC
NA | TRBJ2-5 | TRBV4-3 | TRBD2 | CASSQDGGLAGAVTQYF | TGCGCCAGCAGCCAAGATGGCGGACTAGCGGGGGCAGTGACCCAGTACTTC
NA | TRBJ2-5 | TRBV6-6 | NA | CASSSSQSLQETQYF | TGTGCCAGCAGCTCCTCACAGAGCCTGCAAGAGACCCAGTACTTC
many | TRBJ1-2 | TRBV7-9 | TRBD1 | CASSLADRGVKGYTF | TGTGCCAGCAGCTTGGCGGACAGGGGAGTGAAGGGCTACACCTTC
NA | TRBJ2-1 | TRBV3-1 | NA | CASSQEGRGYEQFF | TGTGCCAGCAGCCAGGAAGGGAGAGGGTATGAGCAGTTCTTC
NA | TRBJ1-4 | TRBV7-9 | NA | CASRDETNEKLFF | TGTGCCAGCAGAGATGAAACAAATGAAAAACTGTTTTTT
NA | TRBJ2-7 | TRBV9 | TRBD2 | CASSDTGGAVSGEQYF | TGTGCCAGCAGCGACACGGGGGGAGCGGTGTCCGGCGAGCAGTACTTC
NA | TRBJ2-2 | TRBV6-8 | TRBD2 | CASSYEGLAFFSGELFF | TGTGCCAGCAGTTACGAAGGACTAGCGTTTTTTTCGGGGGAGCTGTTTTTT
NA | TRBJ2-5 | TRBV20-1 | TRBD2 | CSASPGSGGTETQYF | TGCAGTGCTAGTCCAGGTAGCGGGGGGACGGAGACCCAGTACTTC
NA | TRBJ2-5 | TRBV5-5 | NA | CASRNSGEETQYF | TGTGCCAGCAGAAATAGCGGAGAAGAGACCCAGTACTTC
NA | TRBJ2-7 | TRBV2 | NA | CASNGDIDAYEQYF | TGTGCCAGCAACGGCGACATAGACGCCTACGAGCAGTACTTC
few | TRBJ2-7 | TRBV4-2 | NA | CASSQAGTREQYF | TGTGCCAGCAGCCAAGCCGGGACCCGCGAGCAGTACTTC
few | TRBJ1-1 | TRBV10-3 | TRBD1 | CAISGTGGGFEAFF | TGTGCCATCAGTGGGACAGGGGGGGGTTTTGAAGCTTTCTTT
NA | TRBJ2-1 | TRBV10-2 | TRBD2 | CASRKGLAGGRGYNEQFF | TGCGCCAGCAGGAAGGGACTAGCGGGAGGGAGAGGATACAATGAGCAGTTCTTC
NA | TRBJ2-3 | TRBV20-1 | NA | CSASSGITDTQYF | TGCAGTGCTAGTTCAGGGATCACAGATACGCAGTATTTT
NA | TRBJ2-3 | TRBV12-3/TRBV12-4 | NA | CATTASTSTDTQYF | TGTGCCACGACAGCCTCTACGAGCACAGATACGCAGTATTTT
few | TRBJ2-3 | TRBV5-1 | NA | CASSLADSSTDTQYF | TGCGCCAGCAGCTTGGCTGACTCTAGCACAGATACGCAGTATTTT